A single sample is the source of the 27 T cell receptor beta chains below, sequenced in a study of T cells after yellow fever vaccination. TCRdb redid the calling of the 5' RACE reads with MiXCR, one entry per CDR3 protein. This table holds around 320,000 distinct CDR3 sequences, approximately 11% found once. Specimen: CD4+ T cells sorted from PBMCs, collected 45 days after the yellow fever booster vaccination. These receptors all stem from a man aged 18 to 29 who received the YFV17D yellow fever vaccine.

The rearrangement joins TRBV19 to TRBJ2-7; D gene uncertain. Trimming took 2 bases from V and 4 from J, leaving 6 bases between them. Germline CDR1 and CDR2: LNHDA and SQIVND (reference sequence). CDR3 length: 12 residues. CDR3 sequence reads: CASSIPPYEQYF. DNA of the CDR3: TGTGCCAGTAGTATACCCCCATACGAGCAGTACTTC.

The chain carries TRBV5-1 and TRBJ2-5, with 7 positions matching TRBD1. Germline V lookup: CDR1 SGHRS, CDR2 YFSETQ. V lost 4 bases to trimming and J lost 5 bases; unmatched junction nucleotides: 8. This CDR3 has 14 residues. CDR3 nucleotide sequence: TGCGCCAGCAGCCGGGACAGCAAGAGGGAGACCCAGTACTTC. Residues: CASSRDSKRETQYF.

V and J are TRBV5-1 and TRBJ1-2; D might be TRBD1 (5 bases). The CDR3 length is 12 residues. Trimming left V 0 bases short and J 6 bases short, with 6 bases between. The germline V gene has CDR1 SGHRS and CDR2 YFSETQ. The CDR3 protein is CASSLVGDGYTF. The CDR3 DNA reads TGCGCCAGCAGCTTGGTGGGGGATGGCTACACCTTC.

This clonotype was detected only a few times. Because the CDR3's place on the DNA is in doubt, the DNA is left out and the CDR3 is given as listed by TCRdb. The CDR3 sequence is CASSKVGTGTGKYSSYNEQFF. V usage is TRBV21-1 and J usage is TRBJ2-1; the table gives TRBD1 as D, unverified against the DNA. TRBV21-1 is termed a pseudogene. The CDR3 spans 21 residues, counting both ends.

The sample holds a few counts of this clonotype. This chain links TRBV4-2 with TRBJ2-7; D is tentatively TRBD1 or TRBD2 (7 bases each). Germline values: CDR1 LGHNA, CDR2 YNFKEQ. The CDR3 is made up of 17 amino acids. Between the trimmed V and J ends, which lost 1 base and 5 bases, there was a span of 21 bases. The CDR3 bases are TGTGCCAGCAGCCAAGCAGGGGGGGAAGCGGGGCAGGACGAGCAGTACTTC. This codes for CASSQAGGEAGQDEQYF.

This sequence joins TRBV9 and TRBJ2-5, with D perhaps matching TRBD2 (6 bases). The CDR3 is 14 residues long. Germline loops: CDR1 SGDLS, CDR2 YYNGEE. V was shortened by 4 bases and J by 1 base, with 11 bases between the two germline ends. CDR3 region: CASSNRDSQETQYF. CDR3 coding DNA: TGTGCCAGCAGCAACCGGGACTCCCAAGAGACCCAGTACTTC. Based on the CDR3 plus reference TRBV9 and TRBJ2-5, the full variable domain is DSGVTQTPKHLITATGQRVTLRCSPRSGDLSVYWYQQSLDQGLQFLIQYYNGEERAKGNILERFSAQQFPDLHSELNLSSLELGDSALYFCASSNRDSQETQYFGPGTRLLVL.

This clonotype showed up many times. The CDR3 is CASSFYSQETQYF. The DNA for the CDR3 is TGTGCCAGCAGCTTTTACAGCCAAGAGACCCAGTACTTC. J is TRBJ2-5 and V is TRBV7-6, with no clear D. V dropped 3 bases and J dropped 1 base, with 6 bases sitting between them. Per germline, CDR1 SGHVS and CDR2 FNYEAQ. This CDR3 contains 13 residues.

Here the CDR3 reads CASSYSVNTEAFF. CDR3 DNA: TGTGCCAGCAGTTACTCGGTGAACACTGAAGCTTTCTTT. The V call is TRBV2, the J call TRBJ1-1; D remains ambiguous. The germline V gene has CDR1 SNHLY and CDR2 FYNNEI. The germline V and J ends were trimmed by 5 bases and 0 bases, with 7 bases remaining between them. The CDR3 sequence is 13 residues long.

This chain links TRBV10-3 with TRBJ1-2; 7 nucleotides match TRBD1. J was trimmed by 1 base and V by 5 bases; bases with no gene match: 4. The germline gives CDR1 ENHRY, CDR2 SYGVKD. This CDR3 region has 14 residues. CDR3 protein: CAISSGQSNYGYTF. CDR3 coding DNA: TGTGCCATCAGTTCGGGACAGAGTAACTATGGCTACACCTTC.

The chain combines TRBV7-2 with TRBJ1-6, with D tentatively TRBD1 (5 bases). V lost 4 bases and J 5 bases, leaving 12 bases between the germline ends. Germline V lookup: CDR1 SGHTA, CDR2 FQGNSA. The CDR3 loop spans 15 amino acids. The CDR3 spells CASSWAGSDNSPLHF. CDR3 DNA: TGTGCCAGCAGCTGGGCAGGGTCGGATAATTCACCCCTCCACTTT. Filled out from reference TRBV7-2 and TRBJ1-6, the complete variable domain reads GAGVSQSPSNKVTEKGKDVELRCDPISGHTALYWYRQSLGQGLEFLIYFQGNSAPDKSGLPSDRFSAERTGGSVSTLTIQRTQQEDSAVYLCASSWAGSDNSPLHFGNGTRLTVT.

This clonotype was counted between two and nine times. In DNA form, the CDR3 reads TGCAGTGCCGGGACAGATAGCAATCAGCCCCAGCATTTT. Its protein product is CSAGTDSNQPQHF. V gene TRBV20-1 combines with J gene TRBJ1-5; 7 bases match TRBD1. The CDR3 is 13 amino acids. CDR1 DFQATT and CDR2 SNEGSKA come from the germline V gene (reference sequence). V was pared by 6 bases and J by 0 bases, with 2 bases of the junction left unmatched.

This clonotype was observed a few times. The CDR3 bases are TGTGCCACCAGCACTCCCCGGGGGGCTGGCACCGGGGAGCTGTTTTTT. It is translated as CATSTPRGAGTGELFF. The rearrangement joins TRBV15 to TRBJ2-2; the D gene is possibly TRBD2 (7 bases). The CDR3 runs to 16 residues. Germline CDR1 LNHNV, CDR2 YYDKDF (reference sequence). The V end lost 4 bases, the J end lost 4 bases, and 16 bases lay between the germline ends.

The chain carries TRBV28 and TRBJ2-7; D possibly corresponds to TRBD2 (5 bases). V was clipped by 5 bases and J by 4 bases, with 9 bases between them. CDR3 size: 12 residues. Germline CDR1 reads MDHEN; CDR2 reads SYDVKM. As DNA, the CDR3 is TGTGCCAGCAGTACTAGAGCGTACGAGCAGTACGTC. Translation gives CASSTRAYEQYV.

This clonotype was seen more than once but under ten times. This chain joins TRBV19 and TRBJ1-1; no clear D. The CDR3 covers 12 residues. V lost 0 bases, J lost 12 bases, and 11 bases lay in between. Germline assignment: CDR1 LNHDA and CDR2 SQIVND (reference sequence). Written as DNA, the CDR3 is TGTGCCAGTAGTATAGAGTTCCGGAATCCTTTCTTT. Its protein is CASSIEFRNPFF.

CDR3 bases: TGTGCCAGCAGCCAAGATCGCGGACAGGAAGATAATCAGCCCCAGCATTTT. It encodes CASSQDRGQEDNQPQHF. The gene calls are TRBV4-2 and TRBJ1-5, with 7 bases that match TRBD1. The CDR3 runs 17 residues. V was pared by 0 bases and J by 4 bases, with 9 bases of the junction left unmatched. CDR1 is LGHNA, CDR2 YNFKEQ, per germline.

This clonotype was seen more than once but under ten times. The chain uses TRBV7-9 and TRBJ2-1, with TRBD1 as a possible D gene (5 bases). Germline V CDR1 and CDR2: SEHNR, FQNEAQ (reference sequence). CDR3 length equals 18 residues. Between the trimmed V and J ends, which lost 1 base and 0 bases, there was a span of 16 bases. Written as DNA, the CDR3 is TGTGCCAGCAGCTTAGTAACAGGACCCCTTTTCTCCTACAATGAGCAGTTCTTC. It yields the protein CASSLVTGPLFSYNEQFF.

The V call is TRBV2, the J call TRBJ2-5; 8 bases map to TRBD1. This CDR3 contains 15 residues. The V and J ends lost 4 bases and 5 bases, in that order; junction bases with no gene match: 9. The germline gives CDR1 SNHLY, CDR2 FYNNEI. The CDR3 spells CASSVQGVLGETQYF. As DNA, the CDR3 is TGTGCCAGCAGTGTACAGGGGGTCCTGGGGGAGACCCAGTACTTC.

The J gene is TRBJ2-7, the V gene TRBV2; 7 nucleotides align to TRBD1. The germline V gene has CDR1 SNHLY and CDR2 FYNNEI. Trimming cost V 6 bases and J 3 bases; bases outside gene matches: 11. This CDR3 region has 15 residues. CDR3: CASSLGGTAGYEQYF. CDR3 in DNA: TGTGCCAGCAGCCTTGGTGGGACAGCCGGCTACGAGCAGTACTTC.

The V call is TRBV20-1, the J call TRBJ1-6; D uncertain. Germline CDR1 reads DFQATT; CDR2 reads SNEGSKA (reference sequence). The CDR3 consists of 13 residues. The V gene lost 5 bases and the J gene lost 9 bases, with 14 bases spanning the gap. The CDR3 loop is CSAPGPPGSPLHF. The CDR3 region has the DNA TGCAGTGCTCCTGGCCCACCCGGTTCACCCCTCCACTTT.

This clonotype has just one count. This chain uses TRBV27 with TRBJ2-7; 8 bases agree with TRBD1. The germline V gene encodes CDR1 MNHEY and CDR2 SMNVEV (reference sequence). V lost 5 bases to trimming and J lost 2 bases; unmatched junction nucleotides: 11. The CDR3 runs 16 residues. The CDR3 sequence: CASSPALGQGPYEQYF. The CDR3 region has the DNA TGTGCCAGCAGTCCCGCCCTCGGACAGGGACCCTACGAGCAGTACTTC.

The chain combines TRBV7-2 with TRBJ2-3, with TRBD2 identical over 7 bases. CDR1 and CDR2 (germline): SGHTA, FQGNSA. The J segment lost 4 bases and the V segment lost 5 bases, leaving 6 bases of the junction unmatched. This CDR3 spans 14 amino acids. The CDR3 loop is CASSIRTRSDTQYF. The CDR3 DNA reads TGTGCCAGCAGCATACGGACTAGGTCAGATACGCAGTATTTT.

There are a few counts of this clonotype. The chain recombines TRBV20-1 with TRBJ2-7, with 10 bases identical to TRBD1. The CDR3 has 14 amino acids. Germline V lookup: CDR1 DFQATT, CDR2 SNEGSKA (reference sequence). The ends lost 5 bases at V and 2 bases at J; junction bases unmatched: 6. In nucleotides, the CDR3 is TGCAGTGCTCTCCGGGACAGGGGCACCTACGAGCAGTACGTC. It specifies CSALRDRGTYEQYV.

Many counts were recorded for this clonotype. The rearrangement uses TRBV18 and TRBJ1-2, with 7 bases that match TRBD1. CDR1 and CDR2 from the germline V gene are KGHSH and LQKENI. V dropped 8 bases and J dropped 4; count of bases not matched to a gene: 7. CDR3 size: 13 residues. CDR3 sequence: CASSPQGGYGYTF. The CDR3 DNA sequence: TGTGCCAGCAGCCCTCAGGGGGGCTATGGCTACACCTTC.

This clonotype was counted between two and nine times. The chain uses TRBV18 and TRBJ2-5, with TRBD2 matching over 10 bases. After removal of 3 bases from V and 8 bases from J, the junction contained 12 bases not matched to a gene. In germline, CDR1 is KGHSH, CDR2 LQKENI. This CDR3 region has 16 residues. CDR3 DNA sequence: TGTGCCAGCTCACCCGAGCCCCCTAGCGGGGGCGGAACCCAGTACTTC. Its translation: CASSPEPPSGGGTQYF.

The sample holds a few counts of this clonotype. V gene TRBV11-2 combines with J gene TRBJ2-1; TRBD2 might be the D (6 bases). The germline gives CDR1 SGHAT, CDR2 FQNNGV. V was cut by 3 bases and J by 0 bases, with 12 bases left in between. This CDR3 is built from 16 residues. CDR3: CASSFLRGSSYNEQFF. As DNA, the CDR3 is TGTGCCAGCAGCTTTTTGCGGGGTAGCTCCTACAATGAGCAGTTCTTC.

The DNA of the CDR3 is TGCGCCAGCAGCTTGGGTCTCAGGGGCCACCCCCAAGAGACCCAGTACTTC. Its protein product is CASSLGLRGHPQETQYF. The genes are TRBV5-1 and TRBJ2-5; D perhaps matches TRBD1 (6 bases). The V end lost 0 bases, the J end lost 1 base, and 16 bases lay between the germline ends. CDR3 size: 17 residues. CDR1 is SGHRS and CDR2 is YFSETQ in the germline V gene.

The chain combines TRBV6-1 with TRBJ1-2; TRBD1 is a possible D gene (6 bases). The CDR3 runs 13 residues. The V end lost 5 bases, the J end lost 3 bases, and 10 bases lay between the germline ends. Per the germline V gene, CDR1 is MNHNS and CDR2 is SASEGT. The DNA for the CDR3 is TGTGCCAGCAGTCCCAGGGGTCACTATGGCTACACCTTC. This translates into CASSPRGHYGYTF.